This TCR beta chain came from a study of CD8 T cells in ankylosing spondylitis. Many counts were recorded for this clonotype. The antigen is unknown. As the method for making TCR beta libraries, quantitative 5'-RACE with molecular barcodes was used. TCRdb recomputed calls from the 5' RACE reads with MiXCR, one row per CDR3 protein. The sample lists around 88,000 distinct CDR3 sequences; approximately 9% were seen once. This CDR3 comprises 13 residues. Looked up from germline, CDR1 is LNHDA and CDR2 is SQIVND (reference sequence). The V end lost 6 bases, the J end lost 8 bases, and 16 bases lay between the germline ends. Overall study findings and caveats: Made up of about eight highly homologous variants, a TCR beta motif appeared characteristic of ankylosing spondylitis blood.

The chain joins TRBV19 to TRBJ1-2; D not resolved. Sequenced: blood, either unsorted or a sorted T cell fraction (not recorded which). The sequence was collected from a male donor with ankylosing spondylitis or in good health (not recorded which). The CDR3 DNA is TGTGCCAGTAGCGAACCGGATCCGGGCGGCTACACCTTC. Translated, it gives CASSEPDPGGYTF.